There are a few counts of the clone carrying this T cell receptor beta chain. Method: immunoSEQ multiplex PCR; TCRdb's copy keeps in-frame clones and lacks some. The table lists some 150,000 clones, 75% to 90% of them singletons, with about 8% in the top ten. In Seattle, patients joined the study during active infection and were tracked longitudinally. Germline CDR1 is SGHRS and CDR2 is YFSETQ. This CDR3 is built from 14 residues. Trimming cost V 4 bases and J 7 bases; bases outside gene matches: 8. This sample stems from a study of blood T cell repertoires in COVID-19. The receptor's source is a woman aged 60-75 years with COVID-19, enrolled during active disease. The sequencing input was peripheral blood. The chain has TRBV5-1 and TRBJ1-5; 7 bases map to TRBD1. The CDR3 here is CASSTGQAEQPQHF. CDR3 bases: TGCGCCAGCAGCACTGGACAGGCAGAACAGCCCCAGCATTTT.